These T cell receptor beta chains were read from a single sample in a study of blood T cell repertoires in COVID-19. Generated by immunoSEQ multiplex PCR, the TCRdb table keeps only in-frame clones and is missing some. Among more than 300,000 clones listed, around 83% were seen once. Sequenced input: PBMCs or T cells enriched from blood (not recorded which). The receptors were sampled from a woman in her fifties or sixties who had recovered from COVID-19. Both conserved end residues are part of each CDR3. The D gene is left open where the match is weak. The size field is filled for only some rows; it gives once, few, many or a size class.

J gene	clone size	D gene	V gene	CDR3 protein	CDR3 DNA
TRBJ2-1	NA	TRBD2	TRBV5-4	CASSFDGRDFNEQFF	TGTGCCAGCAGCTTCGACGGGAGGGACTTCAATGAGCAGTTCTTC
TRBJ1-2	few	TRBD1	TRBV11-1	CASSRTGLGNGYTF	TGTGCCAGCAGCCGGACAGGCCTGGGGAATGGCTACACCTTC
TRBJ2-1	NA	NA	TRBV6-4	CASSVAGGGAYNEQFF	TGTGCCAGCAGTGTCGCAGGAGGGGGGGCCTACAATGAGCAGTTCTTC
TRBJ2-7	NA	TRBD2	TRBV9	CASSPYRTSEDYEQYF	TGTGCCAGCAGCCCTTACCGGACTAGCGAGGACTACGAGCAGTACTTC
TRBJ2-7	NA	TRBD1	TRBV3-1/TRBV3-2	CASSSGGPYEQYF	TGTGCCAGCAGTTCAGGGGGCCCCTACGAGCAGTACTTC
TRBJ2-1	few	TRBD2	TRBV5-1	CASRFSGTPSHNEQFF	TGCGCCAGCAGATTTAGCGGGACCCCCTCACACAATGAGCAGTTCTTC
TRBJ2-3	NA	NA	TRBV7-2	CASSESADTQYF	TGTGCCAGCAGCGAAAGCGCAGATACGCAGTATTTT
TRBJ2-7	few	TRBD2	TRBV7-3	CASSQREGPYEQYF	TGTGCCAGCAGCCAGCGGGAGGGCCCTTACGAGCAGTACTTC
TRBJ2-1	NA	NA	TRBV7-9	CASSLAAGYNEQFF	TGTGCCAGCAGCTTAGCCGCCGGCTACAATGAGCAGTTCTTC
TRBJ1-2	NA	NA	TRBV21-1	CASSKYRRGGYGYTF	TGTGCCAGCAGCAAATATAGGAGGGGGGGCTATGGCTACACCTTC
TRBJ2-1	NA	NA	TRBV5-6	CASSPAVRSSYNEQFF	TGTGCCAGCAGCCCTGCTGTGCGGAGCTCCTACAATGAGCAGTTCTTC
TRBJ2-3	many	TRBD2	TRBV5-1	CATREDSTDTQYF	TGCGCCACCCGGGAGGACAGCACAGATACGCAGTATTTT
TRBJ1-6	few	TRBD1	TRBV5-1	CASSSLTGQNSPLHF	TGCGCCAGCAGCTCACTGACAGGGCAGAATTCACCCCTCCACTTT
TRBJ2-1	NA	TRBD2	TRBV19	CASSPGGGATYNEQFF	TGTGCCAGTAGCCCTGGCGGGGGGGCCACCTACAATGAGCAGTTCTTC
TRBJ1-5	NA	NA	TRBV19	CASSPQTVSYSNQPQHF	TGTGCCAGTAGTCCTCAGACAGTGTCCTATAGCAATCAGCCCCAGCATTTT
TRBJ2-2	NA	NA	TRBV19	CASTPIGAGLNTGELFF	TGTGCCAGCACCCCTATAGGGGCGGGGCTGAACACCGGGGAGCTGTTTTTT
TRBJ2-1	NA	TRBD1	TRBV19	CASSMGQGSYNEQFF	TGTGCCAGTAGTATGGGACAGGGTTCCTACAATGAGCAGTTCTTC
TRBJ1-2	NA	TRBD1	TRBV18	CASSPPGQGARGYTF	TGTGCCAGCTCACCACCGGGACAGGGGGCGCGTGGCTACACCTTC
TRBJ2-5	NA	NA	TRBV6-5	CASSYRDQETQYF	TGTGCCAGCAGTTACCGGGACCAAGAGACCCAGTACTTC
TRBJ1-2	NA	NA	TRBV19	CASGQNYGYTF	TGTGCCAGTGGACAGAACTATGGCTACACCTTC
TRBJ1-2	NA	TRBD1	TRBV6-5	CATLGQRPSYGYTF	TGTGCCACCCTGGGACAGCGACCGTCCTATGGCTACACCTTC
TRBJ1-5	NA	TRBD1	TRBV6-1	CASSEGGTVNQPQHF	TGTGCCAGCAGTGAAGGTGGGACAGTCAATCAGCCCCAGCATTTT
TRBJ2-5	once	NA	TRBV12-3/TRBV12-4	CASSSGVETQYF	TGTGCCAGCAGTTCGGGGGTGGAGACCCAGTACTTC
TRBJ2-1	few	NA	TRBV6-2/TRBV6-3	CASSLSDEQFF	TGTGCCAGCAGTTTGTCCGATGAGCAGTTCTTC
TRBJ1-4	NA	TRBD1	TRBV5-1	CASSGTRGSNEKLFF	TGCGCCAGCAGCGGAACCAGGGGGTCGAATGAAAAACTGTTTTTT
TRBJ1-2	few	NA	TRBV19	CATSYAGLSGGYTF	TGTGCCACCAGTTATGCCGGGCTGTCGGGAGGCTACACCTTC
TRBJ1-1	NA	TRBD1	TRBV2	CASSGQGYTEAFF	TGTGCCAGCAGTGGACAGGGATACACTGAAGCTTTCTTT
TRBJ1-1	NA	NA	TRBV7-3	CASSSTGLTEAFF	TGTGCCAGCAGCTCCACAGGGCTCACTGAAGCTTTCTTT
TRBJ1-2	NA	TRBD1	TRBV14	CASSRGQDYGYTF	TGTGCCAGCAGCCGCGGACAGGACTATGGCTACACCTTC
TRBJ1-1	NA	NA	TRBV3-1/TRBV3-2	CASSGLMNTEAFF	TGTGCCAGCAGCGGGCTGATGAACACTGAAGCTTTCTTT
TRBJ1-4	NA	TRBD1	TRBV19	CASSRDRGVKSEKLFF	TGTGCCAGTAGTCGGGACAGGGGAGTGAAGAGTGAAAAACTGTTTTTT
TRBJ2-1	NA	TRBD2	TRBV13	CASSSGTSGVYNEQFF	TGTGCCAGCAGCTCAGGCACTAGCGGGGTCTACAATGAGCAGTTCTTC
TRBJ2-1	NA	TRBD2	TRBV7-3	CASSLIAPSGSYNEQFF	TGTGCCAGCAGCTTAATTGCCCCTAGCGGGTCCTACAATGAGCAGTTCTTC
TRBJ1-2	NA	NA	TRBV12-3/TRBV12-4	CASSSGYGYTF	TGTGCCAGCAGTTCAGGCTATGGCTACACCTTC
TRBJ2-5	NA	TRBD2	TRBV5-1	CASSLGLAGAVETQYF	TGCGCCAGCAGCTTGGGACTAGCGGGGGCCGTGGAGACCCAGTACTTC
TRBJ1-1	NA	NA	TRBV6-5	CASSYSWWQGFEAFF	TGTGCCAGCAGTTACTCTTGGTGGCAGGGGTTTGAAGCTTTCTTT
TRBJ1-4	few	NA	TRBV3-1/TRBV3-2	CASSQEGRGATNEKLFF	TGTGCCAGCAGCCAAGAAGGGCGGGGTGCAACTAATGAAAAACTGTTTTTT
TRBJ2-1	once	TRBD2	TRBV9	CASSPGTSGRVGEQFF	TGTGCCAGCAGCCCGGGGACTAGCGGGAGGGTGGGTGAGCAGTTCTTC
TRBJ1-1	NA	NA	TRBV4-2	CASSRSPYGEVNTEAFF	TGTGCCAGCAGCCGCTCCCCTTATGGGGAGGTGAACACTGAAGCTTTCTTT